These 15 T cell receptor beta chains were all obtained from the same sample, sequenced in a study of cytomegalovirus exposure and HLA in healthy donors. In the PCR, 60 Vbeta and 13 Jbeta primers were used. Libraries were prepared by immunoSEQ multiplex PCR; TCRdb keeps only in-frame clonotypes and omits some of them. The sample consists of 200,000 to 300,000 clones, around 84% of them appearing once. Sequences were obtained from PBMCs. These receptors were taken from a girl aged 2 to 9 in good health and CMV-seronegative.

This rearrangement joins TRBV30 to TRBJ1-4; 9 bases line up with TRBD1. The V and J ends lost 3 bases and 8 bases, in that order; junction bases with no gene match: 7. Germline loops: CDR1 GTSNPN, CDR2 SVGIG (reference sequence). The CDR3 consists of 14 residues. The CDR3 DNA is TGTGCCTGGAGCGGTCGTGACAGGGGGGAAAAACTGTTTTTT. Amino acid sequence: CAWSGRDRGEKLFF.

The rearrangement uses TRBV19 and TRBJ2-5; TRBD1 is a possible D gene (5 bases). There are 15 residues in the CDR3. Germline V gives CDR1 LNHDA, CDR2 SQIVND (reference sequence). Trimming cost V 5 bases and J 4 bases, with 17 bases left between them. CDR3 loop: CASSAGLLPGETQYF. CDR3 bases: TGTGCCAGTAGTGCAGGGCTTCTGCCCGGAGAGACCCAGTACTTC.

V is TRBV5-4 and J is TRBJ2-7, with D maybe TRBD1 (6 bases). This CDR3 region has 14 residues. CDR1 is SGHNT and CDR2 is YYREEE in the germline V gene (reference sequence). The V gene lost 0 bases and the J gene lost 0 bases, with 7 bases spanning the gap. As DNA, the CDR3 is TGTGCCAGCAGCTTGGGGGGACACTCCTACGAGCAGTACTTC. It specifies CASSLGGHSYEQYF.

The chain employs TRBV5-1 and TRBJ2-3; 8 bases match TRBD2. The CDR3 covers 17 residues. J was trimmed by 2 bases and V by 4 bases; bases with no gene match: 12. Germline CDR1 reads SGHRS; CDR2 reads YFSETQ. The CDR3 protein is CASSIGVVAGSTDTQYF. The CDR3 nucleotides are TGCGCCAGCAGCATCGGGGTGGTAGCGGGGTCCACAGATACGCAGTATTTT.

The CDR3 loop is CASSPGSRGIGLPLTGELFF. CDR3 nucleotides: TGTGCCAGCAGCCCGGGCAGCAGAGGGATCGGACTACCTCTAACCGGGGAGCTGTTTTTT. This chain links TRBV5-4 with TRBJ2-2; D might be TRBD2 (6 bases). V lost 4 bases to trimming and J lost 5 bases, with 30 bases between them. The CDR3 sequence is 20 residues long. In germline, CDR1 is SGHNT, CDR2 YYREEE (reference sequence).

This chain joins TRBV7-9 and TRBJ1-5, with D possibly being TRBD1 (5 bases). The CDR3 covers 13 residues. CDR1 and CDR2 (germline): SEHNR, FQNEAQ (reference sequence). V lost 5 bases to trimming and J lost 6 bases, with 11 bases between them. The CDR3, as DNA: TGTGCCAGCAGCGCCCCCGGGGGTCAGCCCCAGCATTTT. It specifies CASSAPGGQPQHF. Variable domain in full (rest from reference TRBV7-9 and TRBJ1-5): DTGVSQNPRHKITKRGQNVTFRCDPISEHNRLYWYRQTLGQGPEFLTYFQNEAQLEKSRLLSDRFSAERPKGSFSTLEIQRTEQGDSAMYLCASSAPGGQPQHFGDGTRLSIL.

The genes are TRBV7-9 and TRBJ2-7; D might be TRBD1 (6 bases). V dropped 3 bases and J dropped 4 bases, with 10 bases sitting between them. The CDR3 contains 13 residues. Germline V gives CDR1 SEHNR, CDR2 FQNEAQ (reference sequence). The CDR3 coding sequence is TGTGCCAGCAGCTTCGCCAGGGGTTACGAGCAGTACTTC. Protein: CASSFARGYEQYF.

Written as DNA, the CDR3 is TGTGCCAGCTCCAGGACAGGGACCAATGAGCAGTTCTTC. This sequence encodes CASSRTGTNEQFF. The chain combines TRBV6-5 with TRBJ2-1; 8 bases line up with TRBD1. The CDR3 has 13 amino acids. V was pared by 8 bases and J by 6 bases, with 6 bases of the junction left unmatched. Germline CDR1 is MNHEY and CDR2 is SVGAGI.

This chain connects TRBV6-6 to TRBJ2-5, with 12 bases matching TRBD1. CDR3 size: 15 residues. From germline, CDR1 is MNHNY and CDR2 SVGAGI (reference sequence). J lost 1 base, V lost 6 bases, and 3 bases had no gene match. This chain's CDR3 is CASRGTGGFQETQYF. Here the CDR3 DNA reads TGTGCCAGCAGAGGGACAGGGGGCTTCCAAGAGACCCAGTACTTC.

V usage is TRBV15 and J usage is TRBJ2-7; the match to TRBD2 covers 8 bases. The V gene end was trimmed by 3 bases and the J gene end by 5 bases; junction bases not matched to a gene: 6. This CDR3 comprises 14 residues. Germline assignment: CDR1 LNHNV and CDR2 YYDKDF (reference sequence). CDR3: CATSRGRTSHEQYF. The CDR3 nucleotides are TGTGCCACCAGCAGGGGGAGGACTAGCCACGAGCAGTACTTC.

This sequence joins TRBV27 and TRBJ2-7; D might be TRBD2 (6 bases). V was pared by 4 bases and J by 6 bases, with 16 bases between. The CDR3 totals 14 residues. Germline V gene lookup returns CDR1 MNHEY and CDR2 SMNVEV (reference sequence). CDR3 sequence (DNA): TGTGCCAGCAGTTCGTGGGGCCAGGGAGGCGAGCAGTACTTC. Its protein is CASSSWGQGGEQYF.

This clone has more than one count but fewer than ten. V gene TRBV2 combines with J gene TRBJ1-6; TRBD1 might be the D (5 bases). The V and J ends lost 5 bases and 9 bases respectively, with 17 bases between them. CDR3 size: 15 residues. Germline CDR1 reads SNHLY; CDR2 reads FYNNEI. The CDR3 nucleotides are TGTGCCAGCAGTAAAACTGGGGGGTTGAGTTCACCCCTCCACTTT. This sequence encodes CASSKTGGLSSPLHF. Based on the CDR3 plus reference TRBV2 and TRBJ1-6, the full variable domain is EPEVTQTPSHQVTQMGQEVILRCVPISNHLYFYWYRQILGQKVEFLVSFYNNEISEKSEIFDDQFSVERPDGSNFTLKIRSTKLEDSAMYFCASSKTGGLSSPLHFGNGTRLTVT.

The chain recombines TRBV7-9 with TRBJ2-1, with 7 bases aligning to TRBD2. Germline CDR1 SEHNR, CDR2 FQNEAQ (reference sequence). V lost 4 bases, J lost 0 bases, and 12 bases stayed unmatched. The CDR3 runs 18 residues. The CDR3: CASSSPLGVAGSYNEQFF. CDR3 nucleotide sequence: TGTGCCAGCAGCTCTCCCCTTGGGGTAGCGGGCTCCTACAATGAGCAGTTCTTC.

This chain joins TRBV10-3 and TRBJ1-1; 7 nucleotides agree with TRBD1. There are 12 residues in the CDR3. After removal of 7 bases from V and 11 bases from J, the junction contained 10 bases not matched to a gene. CDR1 ENHRY and CDR2 SYGVKD come from the germline V gene. The CDR3 DNA is TGTGCCATCACCCTTGACAGGGCGGGGGCTTTCTTT. Protein: CAITLDRAGAFF.

Points on this clone: The sample contains more than one DNA sequence encoding this CDR3. This rearrangement joins TRBV18 to TRBJ1-1, with D maybe TRBD1 (5 bases). V lost 3 bases, J lost 4 bases, and 9 bases lay in between. This CDR3 comprises 13 residues. Germline CDR1 and CDR2: KGHSH and LQKENI. The CDR3 loop is CASSPTGGTEAFF. Here the CDR3 DNA reads TGTGCCAGCTCACCGACGGGGGGCACTGAAGCTTTCTTT.